The count of the clone carrying this T cell receptor beta chain is one. Here immunoSEQ multiplex PCR was the method, and the copy in TCRdb shows in-frame clones only, minus some. The data contain approximately 440,000 clones, roughly 87% of them seen just once; the ten biggest clones take up around 0.6%. The data were taken from a study of blood T cell repertoires in COVID-19. Recovered status applied to Cohort 3 donors who had two consecutive negative PCRs. It also applied to those with clearance or with symptom resolution. The germline CDR1 and CDR2 sequences are KGHSH and LQKENI. There are 15 residues in the CDR3. Trimming shortened V by 3 bases and J by 6 bases, and 12 bases separated the two germline ends.

The receptor's source is a man between 18 and 35 years old who had recovered from COVID-19. This chain uses TRBV18 with TRBJ1-6; a weak D match, TRBD1 (6 bases). Material for sequencing was PBMCs or T cells enriched from blood (not recorded which). CDR3 amino acids: CASSPADSGNSPLHF. The CDR3 nucleotides are TGTGCCAGCTCACCCGCGGACAGCGGTAATTCACCCCTCCACTTT.